The text below deals with one T cell receptor beta chain. The data derive from a study of T-cell reconstitution after alpha-beta-depleted transplantation in children. Preparation of the TCRbeta library used unique molecular identifiers. Each CDR3 protein gets one entry after TCRdb re-called the PCR reads with MiXCR. The data contain some 460,000 distinct CDR3 sequences, 15% to 20% of them seen just once; the ten biggest clones take up just under 30%. The sample here was PBMCs, mostly from graft donor cells, taken 360 days after TCRalphabeta/CD19-depleted stem cell transplant. This sequence originates from a boy younger than two who had a stem cell transplant for Wiskott-Aldrich syndrome, so the T cells may come from the graft donor.

The CDR3 coding sequence is TGTGCCAGCAGCTTAGAGGGGCGCGGCTACACCTTC. Its translation: CASSLEGRGYTF. The chain employs TRBV11-2 and TRBJ1-2, with D possibly matching TRBD1 (5 bases). CDR1 and CDR2 (germline): SGHAT, FQNNGV. V gave up 0 bases and J gave up 8 bases, with 7 bases separating them. CDR3 size: 12 residues.